The sequence of this T cell receptor beta chain was determined in a study of identical twins. Study results and caveats: Fewer insertions were carried by abundant cord blood beta clonotypes, but none was seen in memory repertoires.

This clonotype was detected only a few times. The antigen is not known. The CDR3 is 18 residues long. The V and J ends lost 2 bases and 0 bases, in that order; junction bases with no gene match: 13. Germline V gives CDR1 SGHAT, CDR2 FQNNGV. TCRdb processed the 5' RACE reads anew with MiXCR; each CDR3 protein has one entry. The sample holds fewer than 550,000 distinct CDR3 sequences, more than 13% seen once. The sample was also linked to a second study, of yellow fever vaccine responses in identical twins. That work contributes: Twins' vaccine T cell response reportedly gave the appearance of partial convergence and partial personalization.

The sample consisted of CD4+ T cells sorted from blood. The sequence was obtained from a woman between 18 and 30 years old in good health. The chain is built from TRBV11-2 and TRBJ2-7, with 7 bases identical to TRBD1. As DNA, the CDR3 is TGTGCCAGCAGCTTATACATAGGGACAGACGCTCTCTCCTACGAGCAGTACTTC. Amino acids: CASSLYIGTDALSYEQYF.